Below are 20 T cell receptor beta chains sequenced from a single sample in a study of regulatory T cells in long-lasting Graves disease. The time point was: persistent/refractory GD, antithyroid drugs over 5 years with positive TRAb. The TCR library was made from RNA extracted from PBMCs. Both iRepertoire HTBI primers and Arm-PCR of CDR3 regions were used to build the TCR beta libraries. TCRdb analysed the multiplex PCR reads with MiXCR anew, one entry per CDR3 protein. The sample contains about 470,000 distinct CDR3 sequences, under 25% of which appear only once. The sample in question was peripheral blood mononuclear cells (PBMCs), obtained when the disease was refractory, from a patient treated with antithyroid drugs. The receptor set was obtained from a female donor with Graves disease.

The genes are TRBV19 and TRBJ1-1; D gene ambiguous. Trimming removed 7 bases from V and 2 bases from J, with 11 bases in between. The CDR3 has 13 residues. Per germline, CDR1 LNHDA and CDR2 SQIVND (reference sequence). Written as DNA, the CDR3 is TGTGCCAGTACCAAGGACCCTAACACTGAAGCTTTCTTT. Residues: CASTKDPNTEAFF.

CDR3 protein: CASSVRGDNSPLHF. The CDR3, as DNA: TGTGCCAGCAGCGTTCGGGGGGACAATTCACCCCTCCACTTT. The chain joins TRBV9 to TRBJ1-6; maybe TRBD1 (5 bases). This CDR3 comprises 14 residues. Germline V gives CDR1 SGDLS, CDR2 YYNGEE. V lost 2 bases, J lost 7 bases, and 10 bases lay in between. Complete variable domain (other parts from reference TRBV9 and TRBJ1-6): DSGVTQTPKHLITATGQRVTLRCSPRSGDLSVYWYQQSLDQGLQFLIQYYNGEERAKGNILERFSAQQFPDLHSELNLSSLELGDSALYFCASSVRGDNSPLHFGNGTRLTVT.

This clonotype was recorded a few times. CDR3 amino acids: CASSLHSAGIYTSNYGYTF. The CDR3 nucleotides read TGCGCCAGCAGCTTGCACTCGGCCGGGATTTACACCTCTAACTATGGCTACACCTTC. The chain uses TRBV5-1 and TRBJ1-2; D remains ambiguous. The CDR3 is 19 residues long. Between the trimmed V and J ends, which lost 1 base and 0 bases, there was a span of 22 bases. The germline gives CDR1 SGHRS, CDR2 YFSETQ.

This clonotype was picked up many times. The chain recombines TRBV28 with TRBJ1-2; D remains ambiguous. CDR3 length: 13 residues. V lost 7 bases, J lost 0 bases, and 9 bases lay in between. The germline V gene encodes CDR1 MDHEN and CDR2 SYDVKM. For the CDR3, the DNA is TGTGCCAGCAAGACGGATACTAACTATGGCTACACCTTC. Residues: CASKTDTNYGYTF.

This clonotype was detected a few times. V gene TRBV27 combines with J gene TRBJ1-5; tentatively, D is TRBD1 (5 bases). V was shortened by 3 bases and J by 5 bases, with 11 bases between the two germline ends. The CDR3 is made up of 14 amino acids. CDR1 and CDR2 from the germline V gene are MNHEY and SMNVEV (reference sequence). In DNA form, the CDR3 reads TGTGCCAGCAGTTTTACAGGATATCATCAGCCCCAGCATTTT. It is translated as CASSFTGYHQPQHF.

This clonotype has ten or more counts. The genes are TRBV15 and TRBJ1-5; 9 bases are shared with TRBD1. Trimming took 4 bases from V and 7 from J; bases not matched to a gene: 5. This CDR3 is built from 14 residues. Germline-derived CDR1 and CDR2 are LNHNV and YYDKDF (reference sequence). CDR3 region: CATSNGTGKQPQHF. DNA for the CDR3: TGTGCCACCAGCAACGGGACAGGGAAACAGCCCCAGCATTTT.

This clonotype was found a few times. The chain joins TRBV30 to TRBJ1-1; no clear D. This CDR3 region has 13 residues. Germline V gene lookup returns CDR1 GTSNPN and CDR2 SVGIG (reference sequence). Trimming shortened V by 5 bases and J by 0 bases, and 10 bases separated the two germline ends. Written as DNA, the CDR3 is TGTGCCTGGGGAGGGAGTCTGAACACTGAAGCTTTCTTT. Amino acid sequence: CAWGGSLNTEAFF.

In DNA form, the CDR3 reads TGTGCCATCAGTGAGTTAGGGACAGGGGACACTGAAGCTTTCTTT. Protein product: CAISELGTGDTEAFF. The chain employs TRBV10-3 and TRBJ1-1, with TRBD1 identical over 10 bases. This CDR3 contains 15 residues. V shed 1 base, J shed 3 bases, and the junction held 2 bases outside the gene matches. Germline CDR1 ENHRY, CDR2 SYGVKD.

The chain uses TRBV3-1 and TRBJ1-2; D is undetermined. V was cut by 5 bases and J by 0 bases, with 10 bases left in between. Germline CDR1 is LGHDT and CDR2 is YNNKEL (reference sequence). The CDR3 loop spans 14 amino acids. The CDR3 protein is CASSTPGANYGYTF. The DNA for the CDR3 is TGTGCCAGCAGCACCCCTGGAGCTAACTATGGCTACACCTTC.

This clonotype has more than one count but fewer than ten. The chain uses TRBV19 and TRBJ1-5; D gene ambiguous. Trimming stripped 0 bases from V and 9 bases from J, with 15 bases between. CDR3 length: 15 amino acids. CDR1 is LNHDA and CDR2 is SQIVND in the germline V gene (reference sequence). The CDR3 DNA reads TGTGCCAGTAGTATAGATCTAGGAATACCGTGGCCCCAGCATTTT. This codes for CASSIDLGIPWPQHF. Variable domain in full (rest from reference TRBV19 and TRBJ1-5): DGGITQSPKYLFRKEGQNVTLSCEQNLNHDAMYWYRQDPGQGLRLIYYSQIVNDFQKGDIAEGYSVSREKKESFPLTVTSAQKNPTAFYLCASSIDLGIPWPQHFGDGTRLSIL.

This rearrangement joins TRBV28 to TRBJ1-1; maybe TRBD1 (6 bases). This CDR3 has 15 amino acids. Germline loops: CDR1 MDHEN, CDR2 SYDVKM. V was pared by 5 bases and J by 11 bases, with 24 bases between. DNA of the CDR3: TGTGCCAGCAGTCCGCAGGGGCCGGGGGCCACCGAGGCTTTCTTT. Its protein is CASSPQGPGATEAFF. Full variable domain (outside the CDR3, taken from reference TRBV28 and TRBJ1-1): DVKVTQSSRYLVKRTGEKVFLECVQDMDHENMFWYRQDPGLGLRLIYFSYDVKMKEKGDIPEGYSVSREKKERFSLILESASTNQTSMYLCASSPQGPGATEAFFGQGTRLTVV.

V is TRBV30 and J is TRBJ2-2; D gene unclear. This CDR3 spans 13 amino acids. Trimming shortened V by 0 bases and J by 4 bases, and 6 bases separated the two germline ends. The germline CDR1 and CDR2 sequences are GTSNPN and SVGIG (reference sequence). The CDR3 protein is CAWSVQGTGELFF. CDR3 coding DNA: TGTGCCTGGAGTGTCCAAGGCACCGGGGAGCTGTTTTTT.

In this sample, this clonotype turned up many times. CDR3 sequence reads: CASSPTRSGTEAFF. The CDR3 DNA sequence: TGTGCCAGCAGCCCAACCAGGAGCGGCACTGAAGCTTTCTTT. The chain couples TRBV7-9 to TRBJ1-1; D not certain. Germline loops: CDR1 SEHNR, CDR2 FQNEAQ (reference sequence). V was cut by 5 bases and J by 4 bases, with 14 bases left in between. The CDR3 runs to 14 residues.

This clonotype was counted at least ten times. CDR3 region: CASSWGYQETQYF. DNA for the CDR3: TGTGCCAGCAGCTGGGGGTACCAAGAGACCCAGTACTTC. The chain couples TRBV13 to TRBJ2-5; either TRBD1 or TRBD2 may supply D (5 bases each). Per the germline V gene, CDR1 is PRHDT and CDR2 is FYEKMQ (reference sequence). CDR3 size: 13 residues. V gave up 4 bases and J gave up 0 bases, with 6 bases separating them.

This clonotype was counted many times. The CDR3 loop is CASSFQGAGNSPLHF. Written as DNA, the CDR3 is TGTGCCAGCAGTTTCCAGGGGGCAGGTAATTCACCCCTCCACTTT. The chain joins TRBV12-3 or TRBV12-4 to TRBJ1-6, with 8 bases that match TRBD1. This CDR3 has 15 residues. J gave up 6 bases and V 3 bases, and 4 bases lay outside the gene matches.

The V call is TRBV24-1, the J call TRBJ2-5; D could derive from TRBD1 or TRBD2 (5 bases each). Trimming cost V 5 bases and J 5 bases, with 11 bases left between them. Germline assignment: CDR1 KGHDR and CDR2 SFDVKD. There are 13 residues in the CDR3. The CDR3 region has the DNA TGTGCCACCAGTGCAGGGTGGGGGGAGACCCAGTACTTC. Residues: CATSAGWGETQYF.

This clonotype came up many times. This rearrangement joins TRBV10-3 to TRBJ2-7, with TRBD1 matching over 8 bases. The CDR3 totals 15 residues. Per the germline V gene, CDR1 is ENHRY and CDR2 is SYGVKD. Unmatched junction bases numbered 7, after V lost 0 bases and J lost 6 bases. CDR3 sequence reads: CAISESNQGAIEQYF. The CDR3 DNA reads TGTGCCATCAGTGAGTCGAATCAGGGGGCGATCGAGCAGTACTTC.

This clonotype was counted a few times. The chain uses TRBV30 and TRBJ1-1; D possibly corresponds to TRBD1 (5 bases). The germline V gene has CDR1 GTSNPN and CDR2 SVGIG (reference sequence). Deletions cut 4 bases from V and 5 bases from J, with 11 bases between. There are 12 residues in the CDR3. CDR3 region: CAWTGSETEAFF. As DNA, the CDR3 is TGTGCCTGGACAGGGAGTGAGACTGAAGCTTTCTTT.

Concerning this clonotype itself: A much larger clone lies a single base off, so this may be a read error. The V call is TRBV14, the J call TRBJ2-5; D is undetermined. The germline CDR1 and CDR2 sequences are SGHDN and FVKESK. The CDR3 sequence is 16 residues long. The CDR3 here is CVSSQGVQTYQETQYF. The CDR3 DNA reads TGTGTCAGCAGCCAAGGCGTACAGACGTACCAAGAGACCCAGTACTTC. Using reference TRBV14 and TRBJ2-5 for the parts outside the CDR3, the full variable domain is EAGVTQFPSHSVIEKGQTVTLRCDPISGHDNLYWYRRVMGKEIKFLLHFVKESKQDESGMPNNRFLAERTGGTYSTLKVQPAELEDSGVYFCVSSQGVQTYQETQYFGPGTRLLVL.

This clonotype was counted at least ten times. V is TRBV20-1 and J is TRBJ1-6; 7 bases match TRBD1. V trimming: 2 bases; J trimming: 4 bases; junction bases outside the gene matches: 5. Per germline, CDR1 DFQATT and CDR2 SNEGSKA (reference sequence). This CDR3 has 15 residues. As DNA, the CDR3 is TGCAGTGCTAGATGGACAGGAGCTTATAATTCACCCCTCCACTTT. It specifies CSARWTGAYNSPLHF.